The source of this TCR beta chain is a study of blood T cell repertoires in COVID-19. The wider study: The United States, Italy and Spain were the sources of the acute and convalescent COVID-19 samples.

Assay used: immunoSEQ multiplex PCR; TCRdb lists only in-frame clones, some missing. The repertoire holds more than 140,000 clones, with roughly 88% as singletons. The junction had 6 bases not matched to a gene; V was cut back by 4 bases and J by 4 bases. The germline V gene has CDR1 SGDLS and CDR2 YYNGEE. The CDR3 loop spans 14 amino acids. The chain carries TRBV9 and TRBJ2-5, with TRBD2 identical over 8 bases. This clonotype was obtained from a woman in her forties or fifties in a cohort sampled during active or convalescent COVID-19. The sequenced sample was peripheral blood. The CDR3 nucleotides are TGTGCCAGCAGCCGGATGACTAGCGCAGAGACCCAGTACTTC. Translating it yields CASSRMTSAETQYF.